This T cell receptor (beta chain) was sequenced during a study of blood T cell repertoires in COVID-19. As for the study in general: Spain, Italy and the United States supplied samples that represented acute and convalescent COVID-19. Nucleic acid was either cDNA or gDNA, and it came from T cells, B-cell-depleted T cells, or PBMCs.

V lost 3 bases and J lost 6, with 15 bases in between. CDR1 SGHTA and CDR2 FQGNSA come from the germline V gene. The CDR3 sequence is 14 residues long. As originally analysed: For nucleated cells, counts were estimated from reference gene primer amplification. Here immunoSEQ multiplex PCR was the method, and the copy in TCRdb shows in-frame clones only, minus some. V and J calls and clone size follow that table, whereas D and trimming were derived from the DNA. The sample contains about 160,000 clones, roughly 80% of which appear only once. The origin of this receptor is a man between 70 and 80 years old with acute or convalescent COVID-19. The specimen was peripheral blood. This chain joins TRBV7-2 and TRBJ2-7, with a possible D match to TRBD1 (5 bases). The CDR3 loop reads CASSFTGQNLEQYF. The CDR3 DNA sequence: TGTGCCAGCAGCTTTACAGGTCAAAATCTCGAGCAGTACTTC.